The T cell receptor beta chain under discussion was sequenced for a study of blood T cell repertoires in COVID-19. Study at large: Researchers got acute and convalescent COVID-19 samples from the United States, Italy and Spain. T cells, B-cell-depleted T cells, or PBMCs provided the cDNA or gDNA that served as material.

Source study methods: Reference gene primer amplification gave nucleated cell count estimates. Data came from immunoSEQ multiplex PCR; TCRdb stores just in-frame clones and leaves some out. The V and J calls and clone size are taken from that table; D and trimming were inferred from the DNA. The profile covers approximately 410,000 clones, with 80% to 90% appearing a single time and roughly 1.4% taken by the ten largest. The V gene lost 9 bases and the J gene lost 4 bases, with 18 bases spanning the gap. Germline V gene sequence: CDR1 MNHEY, CDR2 SVGAGI. This CDR3 spans 14 amino acids. Sequenced input: peripheral blood. The clonotype comes from a woman in her thirties with active or convalescent COVID-19. The gene calls are TRBV6-5 and TRBJ1-2; TRBD1 is a possible D gene (6 bases). CDR3 nucleotides: TGTGCCAGTACACAAACAGGGATTATCTATGGCTACACCTTC. Its translation: CASTQTGIIYGYTF.